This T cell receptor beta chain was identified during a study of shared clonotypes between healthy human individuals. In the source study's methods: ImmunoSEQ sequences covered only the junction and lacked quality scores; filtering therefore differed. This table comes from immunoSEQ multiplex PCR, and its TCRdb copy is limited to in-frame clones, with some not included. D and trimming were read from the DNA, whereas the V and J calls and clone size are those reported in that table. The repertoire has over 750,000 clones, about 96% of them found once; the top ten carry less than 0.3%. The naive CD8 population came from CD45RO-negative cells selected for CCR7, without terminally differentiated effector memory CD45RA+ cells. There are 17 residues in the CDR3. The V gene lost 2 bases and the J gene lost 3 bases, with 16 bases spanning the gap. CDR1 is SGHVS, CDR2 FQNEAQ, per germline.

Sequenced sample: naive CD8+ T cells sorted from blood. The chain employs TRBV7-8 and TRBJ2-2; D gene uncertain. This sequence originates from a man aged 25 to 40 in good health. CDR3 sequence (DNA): TGTGCCAGCAGCTTATTCAGCCCGAGGTCTTACACCGGGGAGCTGTTTTTT. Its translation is CASSLFSPRSYTGELFF. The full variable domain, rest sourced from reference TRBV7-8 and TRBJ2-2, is GAGVSQSPRYKVAKRGQDVALRCDPISGHVSLFWYQQALGQGPEFLTYFQNEAQLDKSGLPSDRFFAERPEGSVSTLKIQRTQQEDSAVYLCASSLFSPRSYTGELFFGEGSRLTVL.